The 14 T cell receptor beta chains below were found in one sample sequenced in a study of cytomegalovirus exposure and HLA in healthy donors. It was with 60 Vbeta and 13 Jbeta primers that the PCR ran. Clones were sequenced by immunoSEQ multiplex PCR, and TCRdb holds only the in-frame ones, with some missing. This table has about 120,000 clones, roughly 79% appearing once. What was sequenced was PBMCs. These receptors all come from a woman between 25 and 40 years old in good health and CMV-seronegative.

The rearrangement uses TRBV7-2 and TRBJ2-4; the match to TRBD2 covers 10 bases. The CDR3 consists of 17 residues. Germline-derived CDR1 and CDR2 are SGHTA and FQGNSA. The V segment lost 2 bases and the J segment 3 bases; nucleotides outside the gene matches: 7. DNA for the CDR3: TGTGCCAGCAGCTTAACTAGCGGGATGGACCACAAAAACATTCAGTACTTC. Amino acid sequence: CASSLTSGMDHKNIQYF.

This rearrangement joins TRBV6-5 to TRBJ2-1; 9 nucleotides agree with TRBD2. The germline V gene has CDR1 MNHEY and CDR2 SVGAGI. With V trimmed by 6 bases and J by 5 bases, 5 bases remained unmatched. CDR3 length: 14 residues. The chain's CDR3 is CASSPSSGNNEQFF. CDR3 DNA sequence: TGTGCCAGCAGCCCCTCTAGCGGGAACAATGAGCAGTTCTTC.

The rearrangement uses TRBV6-1 and TRBJ2-6; D unclear. V dropped 4 bases and J dropped 0 bases, with 4 bases sitting between them. The CDR3 has 14 residues. The germline gives CDR1 MNHNS, CDR2 SASEGT. CDR3 in DNA: TGTGCCAGCAGTGCTAGCTCTGGGGCCAACGTCCTGACTTTC. This translates into CASSASSGANVLTF.

V is TRBV29-1 and J is TRBJ2-5; a weak D match, TRBD1 (6 bases). V lost 4 bases to trimming and J lost 4 bases, with 13 bases between them. Germline CDR1 reads SQVTM; CDR2 reads ANQGSEA. This CDR3 region has 13 residues. CDR3 sequence (DNA): TGCAGCGTTGGTATTCAAGGGGGAGAGACCCAGTACTTC. Encoded protein: CSVGIQGGETQYF.

This rearrangement joins TRBV5-1 to TRBJ2-1; 8 bases line up with TRBD2. Germline V gene lookup returns CDR1 SGHRS and CDR2 YFSETQ. The CDR3 is made up of 16 amino acids. Unmatched junction bases numbered 7, after V lost 0 bases and J lost 5 bases. DNA of the CDR3: TGCGCCAGCAGCTTGGTCGGAGCGGGGGACCACAATGAGCAGTTCTTC. This gives the protein CASSLVGAGDHNEQFF.

This chain links TRBV2 with TRBJ2-2, with a possible D match to TRBD1 (5 bases). The CDR3 covers 12 residues. V was pared by 6 bases and J by 3 bases, with 5 bases between. In germline, CDR1 is SNHLY, CDR2 FYNNEI. The CDR3 is CASRTDTGELFF. CDR3 coding DNA: TGTGCCAGCAGGACAGACACCGGGGAGCTGTTTTTT.

In DNA, the CDR3 is TGTGCCAGTAGCCCCCACAAGCAAGAGACCCAGTACTTC. The encoded protein is CASSPHKQETQYF. The chain is built from TRBV19 and TRBJ2-5, with D hard to call. This CDR3 has 13 amino acids. Per germline, CDR1 LNHDA and CDR2 SQIVND (reference sequence). V was pared by 6 bases and J by 2 bases, with 10 bases between.

The chain combines TRBV7-9 with TRBJ2-3; TRBD2 aligns across 8 bases. Looked up from germline, CDR1 is SEHNR and CDR2 is FQNEAQ (reference sequence). V trimming: 5 bases; J trimming: 2 bases; junction bases outside the gene matches: 6. This CDR3 region has 15 residues. The CDR3 nucleotides are TGTGCCAGCAGCCCCCGGACTAGCCCCACAGATACGCAGTATTTT. Its protein product is CASSPRTSPTDTQYF.

The chain has TRBV7-9 and TRBJ2-2; 8 nucleotides match TRBD2. Germline loops: CDR1 SEHNR, CDR2 FQNEAQ (reference sequence). V was clipped by 5 bases and J by 3 bases; unmatched bases: 8. CDR3 length equals 16 residues. The CDR3 protein is CASSGVRAGDTGELFF. In DNA, the CDR3 is TGTGCCAGCAGCGGGGTTCGAGCGGGAGACACCGGGGAGCTGTTTTTT.

The chain employs TRBV6-1 and TRBJ1-2; the match to TRBD1 covers 9 bases. CDR1 is MNHNS and CDR2 is SASEGT in the germline V gene. This CDR3 is built from 13 residues. The V segment lost 11 bases and the J segment 0 bases; nucleotides outside the gene matches: 4. CDR3 loop: CAAGTGPNYGYTF. As DNA, the CDR3 is TGTGCCGCCGGGACAGGGCCTAACTATGGCTACACCTTC.

The chain has TRBV18 and TRBJ1-1; the D is unclear. With 3 bases removed from V and 4 bases from J, the gap between germline ends came to 15 bases. Germline CDR1 is KGHSH and CDR2 is LQKENI. There are 15 residues in the CDR3. CDR3 sequence reads: CASSPYVEGSTEAFF. The DNA for the CDR3 is TGTGCCAGCTCACCGTACGTGGAGGGATCCACTGAAGCTTTCTTT. Based on the CDR3 plus reference TRBV18 and TRBJ1-1, the full variable domain is NAGVMQNPRHLVRRRGQEARLRCSPMKGHSHVYWYRQLPEEGLKFMVYLQKENIIDESGMPKERFSAEFPKEGPSILRIQQVVRGDSAAYFCASSPYVEGSTEAFFGQGTRLTVV.

In DNA form, the CDR3 reads TGTGCCAGCAGTTGGTCCGGGTGGGAGGGGTCCTACGAGCAGTACTTC. Translation: CASSWSGWEGSYEQYF. This sequence joins TRBV28 and TRBJ2-5; 7 bases are shared with TRBD2. The DNA end is a closer match to TRBJ2-7, so the J assignment may be wrong. CDR1 is MDHEN, CDR2 SYDVKM, per germline. CDR3 length: 16 amino acids.

The CDR3 is CASRGLDSLNEKLFF. For the CDR3, the DNA is TGCGCCAGCCGCGGGCTGGACAGCCTAAATGAAAAACTGTTTTTT. The chain uses TRBV5-1 and TRBJ1-4; a possible D gene is TRBD1 (6 bases). The germline V gene has CDR1 SGHRS and CDR2 YFSETQ. There are 15 residues in the CDR3. Trimming left V 7 bases short and J 5 bases short, with 18 bases between.

The rearrangement joins TRBV15 to TRBJ2-3, with D perhaps matching TRBD2 (5 bases). Trimming took off 2 bases at V and 3 bases at J, with 6 bases between the two ends. Germline V lookup: CDR1 LNHNV, CDR2 YYDKDF (reference sequence). The CDR3 extends over 13 amino acids. The CDR3 is CATSRTRTDTQYF. The DNA of the CDR3 is TGTGCCACCAGCAGAACTAGGACAGATACGCAGTATTTT.